This record concerns one T cell receptor beta chain sequence. Its antigen is unidentified. The sample originates from a study of T cell responses to AZD1222 COVID-19 vaccine. Study-wide results and limits: Possibly, clonal diversity was underestimated; donors were largely white British and included more females.

Per the germline V gene, CDR1 is MNHEY and CDR2 is SVGAGI. The CDR3 loop spans 16 amino acids. Trimming cost V 2 bases and J 5 bases, with 18 bases left between them. Profiling relied on immunoSEQ multiplex PCR, and the TCRdb table lists in-frame clones only, not all of them. Among around 160,000 clones listed, about 91% were seen once. This receptor was identified in an adult who received the AZD1222 COVID-19 vaccine. This sample comprised peripheral blood, obtained 28 days after the second AZD1222 dose. The chain couples TRBV6-5 to TRBJ2-5; possibly TRBD1 for D (7 bases). The CDR3 reads CASSYEKAGGWETQYF. In DNA, the CDR3 is TGTGCCAGCAGTTACGAAAAGGCAGGGGGGTGGGAGACCCAGTACTTC.